The TCR beta chain under discussion was sequenced for a study of blood T cells in healthy people across ages. Study outcomes and limitations: Older age coincided with a roughly linear decline in TCR beta diversity per million T cells.

Details on this clonotype: What it recognizes is unknown.

Germline values: CDR1 MNHEY, CDR2 SVGEGT. V lost 5 bases and J lost 0; bases outside the gene matches: 3. This CDR3 is built from 15 residues. Through a sample-barcoded 5' primer and a J-beta primer mix, a second PCR was run for roughly 6 to 11 cycles. TCRdb ran MiXCR on the 5' RACE reads and lists one entry per CDR3 protein. The sample carries over 1,500,000 distinct CDR3 sequences, about two fifths recorded once. Donors were healthy Caucasian individuals from Russia aged roughly 6 to 95. In each sample, at least 7 million PBMCs were isolated. Sequencing used blood. The sequence derives from a human donor in good health. The chain combines TRBV6-2 or TRBV6-3 with TRBJ2-4; TRBD2 agrees at 8 bases. The CDR3 DNA is TGTGCCAGCAGTACGGGAGGGGAAGCCAAAAACATTCAGTACTTC. This sequence encodes CASSTGGEAKNIQYF.